This T cell receptor beta chain was sequenced for a study of control samples from healthy donors and cancer patients. Per the germline V gene, CDR1 is MNHNY and CDR2 is SVGAGI (reference sequence). V lost 9 bases to trimming and J lost 4 bases; unmatched junction nucleotides: 4. The CDR3 covers 12 residues. The repertoire was sequenced with immunoSEQ multiplex PCR; TCRdb's copy has only in-frame clones and lacks some. Of about 130,000 clones listed, roughly 94% are singletons. This chain uses TRBV6-6 with TRBJ1-1; TRBD1 matches at 8 bases. The sequenced material came from PBMCs. This TCR came from a man aged 60 to 75 with colorectal cancer. CDR3 loop: CASNTGGTEAFF. The CDR3 DNA reads as TGTGCCAGTAATACAGGGGGCACTGAAGCTTTCTTT.